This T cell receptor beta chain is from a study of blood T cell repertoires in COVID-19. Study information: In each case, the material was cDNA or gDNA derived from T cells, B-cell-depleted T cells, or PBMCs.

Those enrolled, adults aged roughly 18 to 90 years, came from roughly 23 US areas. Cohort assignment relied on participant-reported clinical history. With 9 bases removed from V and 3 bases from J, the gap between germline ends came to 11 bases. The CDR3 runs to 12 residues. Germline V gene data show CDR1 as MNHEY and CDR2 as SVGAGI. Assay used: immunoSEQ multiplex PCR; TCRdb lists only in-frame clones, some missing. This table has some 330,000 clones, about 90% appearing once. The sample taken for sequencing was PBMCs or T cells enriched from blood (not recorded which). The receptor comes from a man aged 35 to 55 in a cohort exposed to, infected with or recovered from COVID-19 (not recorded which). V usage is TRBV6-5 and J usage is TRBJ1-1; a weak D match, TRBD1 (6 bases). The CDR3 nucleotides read TGTGCCAGGGACAGTCAGGACACTGAAGCTTTCTTT. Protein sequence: CARDSQDTEAFF.